A single sample is the source of the 27 T cell receptor beta chains below, sequenced in a study of blood T cell repertoires in COVID-19. Some clones are missing from TCRdb's copy, which holds only in-frame ones; the method was immunoSEQ multiplex PCR. The table lists approximately 260,000 clones, approximately 88% of them singletons. The sample consisted of PBMCs or T cells enriched from blood (not recorded which). Receptor source: a woman between 35 and 50 years old with acute COVID-19.

J is TRBJ2-1 and V is TRBV30; TRBD2 matches 11 bases. J was trimmed by 0 bases and V by 0 bases; bases with no gene match: 4. Germline values: CDR1 GTSNPN, CDR2 SVGIG (reference sequence). The CDR3 spans 17 residues. This CDR3 reads CAWSVLAGGLSYNEQFF. The DNA for the CDR3 is TGTGCCTGGAGTGTGCTAGCGGGAGGACTCTCCTACAATGAGCAGTTCTTC.

The rearrangement uses TRBV7-3 and TRBJ2-1; 12 positions agree with TRBD2. Germline CDR1 SGHTA, CDR2 FQGTGA. V shed 5 bases and J 6 bases; nucleotides not matched to a gene: 11. This CDR3 is 17 amino acids long. The CDR3 DNA is TGTGCCAGCAGCCCCCTAGCGGGAGGGCTGGGGGTCAATGAGCAGTTCTTC. It codes for CASSPLAGGLGVNEQFF.

This sequence joins TRBV27 and TRBJ1-4; 8 nucleotides match TRBD1. The CDR3 has 14 amino acids. Germline CDR1 MNHEY, CDR2 SMNVEV (reference sequence). The V gene end was trimmed by 5 bases and the J gene end by 7 bases; junction bases not matched to a gene: 6. The CDR3 region has the DNA TGTGCCAGCAGTATACAGGGGGAGGGTGAAAAACTGTTTTTT. Its translation is CASSIQGEGEKLFF.

The chain carries TRBV28 and TRBJ1-3; the match to TRBD1 covers 10 bases. The CDR3 extends over 17 amino acids. The J segment lost 2 bases and the V segment lost 1 base, leaving 5 bases of the junction unmatched. Looked up from germline, CDR1 is MDHEN and CDR2 is SYDVKM. CDR3 loop: CASSLYPGTGAGNTIYF. For the CDR3, the DNA is TGTGCCAGCAGTTTATACCCAGGGACAGGGGCTGGAAACACCATATATTTT.

The J gene is TRBJ2-1, the V gene TRBV11-3; 8 positions agree with TRBD2. Germline lookup yields CDR1 SGHNT and CDR2 YENEEA. The ends lost 1 base at V and 5 bases at J; junction bases unmatched: 7. This CDR3 is 16 amino acids long. CDR3 in DNA: TGTGCCAGCAGCTTAGGGCTAGCGGGTTTCCACAATGAGCAGTTCTTC. Translated: CASSLGLAGFHNEQFF. The full variable domain, in which reference TRBV11-3 and TRBJ2-1 provide the parts outside the CDR3, is EAGVVQSPRYKIIEKKQPVAFWCNPISGHNTLYWYLQNLGQGPELLIRYENEEAVDDSQLPKDRFSAERLKGVDSTLKIQPAELGDSAVYLCASSLGLAGFHNEQFFGPGTRLTVL.

The rearrangement joins TRBV3-1 (or the pseudogene TRBV3-2) to TRBJ2-3, with a tentative D call TRBD2 (6 bases). CDR1 is LGHDT, CDR2 YNNKEL, per germline (reference sequence). The CDR3 runs 16 residues. V gave up 5 bases and J gave up 7 bases, with 22 bases separating them. CDR3 region: CASSGTGLRVPNTQYF. The CDR3 nucleotides are TGTGCCAGCAGCGGAACGGGACTGCGGGTTCCCAATACGCAGTATTTT.

The chain recombines TRBV3-1 (or the pseudogene TRBV3-2) with TRBJ2-1; possible D gene TRBD1, 5 bases. CDR3 length equals 15 residues. Germline V lookup: CDR1 LGHDT, CDR2 YNNKEL (reference sequence). With 2 bases removed from V and 0 bases from J, the gap between germline ends came to 8 bases. The CDR3 spells CASSQTGASYNEQFF. The CDR3 coding sequence is TGTGCCAGCAGCCAAACAGGAGCCTCCTACAATGAGCAGTTCTTC.

This chain uses TRBV5-6 with TRBJ1-1, with 8 bases that match TRBD1. Germline lookup yields CDR1 SGHDT and CDR2 YYEEEE. V shed 3 bases, J shed 4 bases, and the junction held 14 bases outside the gene matches. The CDR3 totals 17 residues. The CDR3 reads CASSSNMVNTGGTEAFF. The CDR3 nucleotides read TGTGCCAGCAGCTCAAATATGGTCAATACAGGGGGCACTGAAGCTTTCTTT.

This chain uses TRBV3-1 (or the pseudogene TRBV3-2) with TRBJ2-5; 9 nucleotides align to TRBD1. Germline lookup yields CDR1 LGHDT and CDR2 YNNKEL (reference sequence). With V trimmed by 4 bases and J by 2 bases, 5 bases remained unmatched. The CDR3 is made up of 15 amino acids. The CDR3 is CASSRGTGPQETQYF. The CDR3 DNA is TGTGCCAGCAGCCGGGGGACAGGGCCTCAAGAGACCCAGTACTTC.

This sequence joins TRBV28 and TRBJ2-3, with 8 bases matching TRBD2. The germline V gene has CDR1 MDHEN and CDR2 SYDVKM. V shed 4 bases and J 6 bases; nucleotides not matched to a gene: 9. The CDR3 length is 15 residues. CDR3 loop: CASSSPPAGVDTQYF. Written as DNA, the CDR3 is TGTGCCAGCAGTTCCCCCCCAGCGGGAGTCGATACGCAGTATTTT. Looking up the rest from reference TRBV28 and TRBJ2-3 gives the full variable domain: DVKVTQSSRYLVKRTGEKVFLECVQDMDHENMFWYRQDPGLGLRLIYFSYDVKMKEKGDIPEGYSVSREKKERFSLILESASTNQTSMYLCASSSPPAGVDTQYFGPGTRLTVL.

The J gene is TRBJ2-1, the V gene TRBV2; D perhaps matches TRBD1 (6 bases). CDR3 length: 13 amino acids. Germline CDR1 reads SNHLY; CDR2 reads FYNNEI. V lost 3 bases to trimming and J lost 4 bases, with 7 bases between them. The CDR3 region is CASSETGYNEQFF. For the CDR3, the DNA is TGTGCCAGCAGTGAGACAGGTTACAATGAGCAGTTCTTC.

The chain has TRBV3-1 (or the pseudogene TRBV3-2) and TRBJ2-1; no clear D. V lost 1 base, J lost 8 bases, and 3 bases lay in between. The CDR3 is 11 residues long. CDR1 is LGHDT, CDR2 YNNKEL, per germline (reference sequence). The CDR3 coding sequence is TGTGCCAGCAGCCAAGCGTATGAGCAGTTCTTC. It yields the protein CASSQAYEQFF.

The V call is TRBV2, the J call TRBJ1-4; 9 bases fit TRBD1. Germline-derived CDR1 and CDR2 are SNHLY and FYNNEI. V shed 3 bases and J 8 bases; nucleotides not matched to a gene: 7. This CDR3 is 15 amino acids long. CDR3 sequence (DNA): TGTGCCAGCAGTGAGCCGGACAGGGGAAACGAAAAACTGTTTTTT. Its protein product is CASSEPDRGNEKLFF.

V is TRBV27 and J is TRBJ2-2, with no clear D. The V and J ends lost 5 bases and 2 bases respectively, with 15 bases between them. The length of the CDR3 is 16 residues. Germline-derived CDR1 and CDR2 are MNHEY and SMNVEV (reference sequence). As DNA, the CDR3 is TGTGCCAGCAGTGCCCGGGTGCCATTAAACACCGGGGAGCTGTTTTTT. Translating gives CASSARVPLNTGELFF.

The genes are TRBV6-1 and TRBJ1-3, with D possibly matching TRBD1 (5 bases). The V end was cut by 2 bases, the J end by 4 bases, with 9 bases between. Germline CDR1 MNHNS, CDR2 SASEGT. The CDR3 extends over 14 amino acids. CDR3 sequence reads: CASSESGGGNTIYF. The CDR3 DNA follows: TGTGCCAGCAGTGAATCGGGGGGAGGAAACACCATATATTTT.

Only a few counts were recorded for this clone. The chain has TRBV7-9 and TRBJ1-5; perhaps TRBD1 as D (6 bases). Germline CDR1 SEHNR, CDR2 FQNEAQ (reference sequence). The CDR3 loop spans 19 amino acids. The V gene lost 1 base and the J gene lost 2 bases, with 21 bases spanning the gap. For the CDR3, the DNA is TGTGCCAGCAGCTTAGTCCGGGGGGGCCACCCTGCGGGCAATCAGCCCCAGCATTTT. Protein product: CASSLVRGGHPAGNQPQHF.

The genes are TRBV9 and TRBJ2-7, with 10 bases lining up with TRBD1. This CDR3 has 15 residues. V was clipped by 3 bases and J by 6 bases; unmatched bases: 9. Looked up from germline, CDR1 is SGDLS and CDR2 is YYNGEE. The CDR3 region has the DNA TGTGCCAGCAGCGCAACGACAGGGGGCCAATCCGAGCAGTACTTC. This codes for CASSATTGGQSEQYF. The whole variable domain, remainder taken from reference TRBV9 and TRBJ2-7, is DSGVTQTPKHLITATGQRVTLRCSPRSGDLSVYWYQQSLDQGLQFLIQYYNGEERAKGNILERFSAQQFPDLHSELNLSSLELGDSALYFCASSATTGGQSEQYFGPGTRLTVT.

J is TRBJ1-2 and V is TRBV24-1; 11 bases align to TRBD1. Germline trimming cut 3 bases from V and 8 bases from J; bases unmatched to any gene: 10. This CDR3 is 16 amino acids long. Germline V gene data show CDR1 as KGHDR and CDR2 as SFDVKD. For the CDR3, the DNA is TGTGCCACCAGTGATCCGGGGACAGGGGGAATCTACGGCTACACCTTC. It specifies CATSDPGTGGIYGYTF.

CDR3 amino acids: CAISESGLAGDTQYF. In DNA form, the CDR3 reads TGTGCCATCAGTGAGTCGGGACTAGCGGGAGATACGCAGTATTTT. The rearrangement links TRBV10-3 to TRBJ2-3; 12 bases map to TRBD2. The junction had 0 bases not matched to a gene; V was cut back by 0 bases and J by 5 bases. The germline gives CDR1 ENHRY, CDR2 SYGVKD. This CDR3 is 15 amino acids long.

The chain uses TRBV10-1 and TRBJ1-5, with 8 bases that match TRBD1. The germline gives CDR1 WNHNN, CDR2 SYGVQD (reference sequence). The V gene end was trimmed by 5 bases and the J gene end by 3 bases; junction bases not matched to a gene: 9. The CDR3 is 16 residues long. In DNA form, the CDR3 reads TGCGCCAGCAGTCCCCCGGGACAGGTGAACAATCAGCCCCAGCATTTT. This gives the protein CASSPPGQVNNQPQHF.

The chain couples TRBV2 to TRBJ1-4; a weak D match, TRBD1 (5 bases). The germline V and J ends were trimmed by 9 bases and 4 bases, with 9 bases remaining between them. CDR1 is SNHLY and CDR2 is FYNNEI in the germline V gene. This CDR3 is 12 amino acids long. The CDR3 nucleotides read TGTGCCAGTAACAGGCATAATGAAAAACTGTTTTTT. This codes for CASNRHNEKLFF.

The chain combines TRBV2 with TRBJ1-1; 7 nucleotides agree with TRBD1. CDR3 length: 15 residues. With V trimmed by 0 bases and J by 1 base, 2 bases remained unmatched. Germline CDR1 is SNHLY and CDR2 is FYNNEI. The CDR3, as DNA: TGTGCCAGCAGTGAAGCCCACAGGGGGAACACTGAAGCTTTCTTT. It codes for CASSEAHRGNTEAFF.

The chain combines TRBV18 with TRBJ1-6; TRBD1 is a possible D gene (6 bases). Germline V gene lookup returns CDR1 KGHSH and CDR2 LQKENI. CDR3 length: 16 residues. V lost 3 bases and J lost 4, with 13 bases in between. For the CDR3, the DNA is TGTGCCAGCTCACCCACAGGGATGGATTATAATTCACCCCTCCACTTT. Its translation is CASSPTGMDYNSPLHF.

This chain joins TRBV24-1 and TRBJ2-1; 15 bases line up with TRBD2. The germline gives CDR1 KGHDR, CDR2 SFDVKD. The CDR3 consists of 18 residues. Trimming took 2 bases from V and 6 from J; bases not matched to a gene: 7. CDR3 loop: CATSDYFRTSGRANEQFF. The CDR3 nucleotides are TGTGCCACCAGTGATTATTTTAGGACTAGCGGGAGGGCCAATGAGCAGTTCTTC.

The V and J genes are TRBV18 and TRBJ2-7; 9 bases agree with TRBD1. Germline CDR1 KGHSH, CDR2 LQKENI. The V and J ends lost 4 bases and 3 bases, in that order; junction bases with no gene match: 4. The CDR3 is 14 residues long. The CDR3 loop is CASSLGTGNYEQYF. The CDR3 DNA follows: TGTGCCAGCTCACTTGGGACAGGGAACTACGAGCAGTACTTC.

This sequence joins TRBV27 and TRBJ1-5, with 8 bases matching TRBD1. After removal of 1 base from V and 1 base from J, the junction contained 21 bases not matched to a gene. Germline V gene sequence: CDR1 MNHEY, CDR2 SMNVEV (reference sequence). CDR3 length: 22 amino acids. The CDR3 DNA follows: TGTGCCAGCAGTTTATTACCCCCGCCTGTGGGTCAGGGGGCCCGCAGCAATCAGCCCCAGCATTTT. It codes for CASSLLPPPVGQGARSNQPQHF.

The chain uses TRBV6-1 and TRBJ1-4; D gene uncertain. The CDR3 runs to 15 residues. V was clipped by 2 bases and J by 4 bases, with 11 bases between them. CDR1 is MNHNS and CDR2 is SASEGT in the germline V gene. The CDR3 DNA reads TGTGCCAGCAGTGAAATGGAGACCATTAATGAAAAACTGTTTTTT. Encoded protein: CASSEMETINEKLFF.